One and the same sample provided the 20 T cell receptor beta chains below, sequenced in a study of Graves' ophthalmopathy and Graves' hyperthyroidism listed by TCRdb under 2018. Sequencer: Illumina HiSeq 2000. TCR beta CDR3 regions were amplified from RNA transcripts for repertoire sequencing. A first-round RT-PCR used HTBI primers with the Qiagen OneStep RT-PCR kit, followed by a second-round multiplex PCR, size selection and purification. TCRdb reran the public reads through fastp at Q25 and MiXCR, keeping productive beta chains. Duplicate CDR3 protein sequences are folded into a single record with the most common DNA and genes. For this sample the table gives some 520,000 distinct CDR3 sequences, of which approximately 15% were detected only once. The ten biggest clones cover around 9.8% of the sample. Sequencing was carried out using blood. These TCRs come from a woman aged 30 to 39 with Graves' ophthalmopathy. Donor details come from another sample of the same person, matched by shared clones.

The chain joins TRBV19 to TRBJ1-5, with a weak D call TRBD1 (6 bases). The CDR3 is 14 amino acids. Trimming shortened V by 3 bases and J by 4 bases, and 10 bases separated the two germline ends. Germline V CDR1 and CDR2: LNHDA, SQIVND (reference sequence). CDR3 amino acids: CASSIPTGNQPQHF. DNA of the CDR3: TGTGCCAGTAGTATTCCTACAGGGAATCAGCCCCAGCATTTT.

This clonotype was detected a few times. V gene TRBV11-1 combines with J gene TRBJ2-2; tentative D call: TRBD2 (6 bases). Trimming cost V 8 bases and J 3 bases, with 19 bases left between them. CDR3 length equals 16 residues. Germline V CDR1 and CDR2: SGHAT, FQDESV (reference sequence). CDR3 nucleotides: TGTGCCAGCTCCTTTAGGGCTGGGACTTACACCGGGGAGCTGTTTTTT. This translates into CASSFRAGTYTGELFF.

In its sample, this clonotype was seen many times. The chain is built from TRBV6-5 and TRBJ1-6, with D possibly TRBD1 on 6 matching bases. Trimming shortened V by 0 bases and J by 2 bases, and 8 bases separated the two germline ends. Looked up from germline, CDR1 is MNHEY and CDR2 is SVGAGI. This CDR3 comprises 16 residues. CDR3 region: CASSYSGGAYNSPLHF. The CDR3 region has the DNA TGTGCCAGCAGTTACTCAGGGGGTGCCTATAATTCACCCCTCCACTTT.

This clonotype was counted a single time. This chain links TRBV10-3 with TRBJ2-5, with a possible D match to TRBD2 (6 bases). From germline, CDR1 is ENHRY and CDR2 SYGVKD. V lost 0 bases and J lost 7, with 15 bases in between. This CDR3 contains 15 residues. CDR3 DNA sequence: TGTGCCATCAGTGAGTCGAGGCGGGACCGTGTGACCCAGTACTTC. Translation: CAISESRRDRVTQYF.

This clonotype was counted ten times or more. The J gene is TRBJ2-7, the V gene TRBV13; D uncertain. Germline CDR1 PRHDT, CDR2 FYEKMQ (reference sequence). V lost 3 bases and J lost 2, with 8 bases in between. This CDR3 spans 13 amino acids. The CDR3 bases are TGTGCCAGCAGCTTTTACCAAACCTACGAGCAGTACTTC. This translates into CASSFYQTYEQYF.

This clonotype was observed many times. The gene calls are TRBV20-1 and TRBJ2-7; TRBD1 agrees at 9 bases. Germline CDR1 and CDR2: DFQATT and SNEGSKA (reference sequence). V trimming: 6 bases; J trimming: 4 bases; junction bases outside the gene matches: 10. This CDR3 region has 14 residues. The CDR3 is CSARPGTGRYEQYF. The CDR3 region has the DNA TGCAGTGCGCGACCCGGGACAGGGCGGTACGAGCAGTACTTC.

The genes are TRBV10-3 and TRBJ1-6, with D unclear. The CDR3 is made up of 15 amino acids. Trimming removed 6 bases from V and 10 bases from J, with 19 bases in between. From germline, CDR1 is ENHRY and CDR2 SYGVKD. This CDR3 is CAISGAGIIGSPLHF. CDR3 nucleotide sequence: TGTGCCATCAGCGGAGCGGGGATAATAGGCTCACCCCTCCACTTT.

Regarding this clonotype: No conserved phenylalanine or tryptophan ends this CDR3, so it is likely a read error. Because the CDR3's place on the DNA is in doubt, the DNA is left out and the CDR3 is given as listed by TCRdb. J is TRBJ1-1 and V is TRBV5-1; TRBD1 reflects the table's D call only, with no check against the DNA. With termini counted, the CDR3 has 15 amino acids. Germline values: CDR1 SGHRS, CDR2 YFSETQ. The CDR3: CASSLVVGQITEAWL.

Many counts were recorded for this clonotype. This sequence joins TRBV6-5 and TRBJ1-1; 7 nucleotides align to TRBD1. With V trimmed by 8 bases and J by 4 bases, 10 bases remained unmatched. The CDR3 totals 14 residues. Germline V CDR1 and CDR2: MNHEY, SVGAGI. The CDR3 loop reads CASLQGVRSTEAFF. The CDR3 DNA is TGTGCCAGCCTTCAGGGGGTGAGGAGCACTGAAGCTTTCTTT.

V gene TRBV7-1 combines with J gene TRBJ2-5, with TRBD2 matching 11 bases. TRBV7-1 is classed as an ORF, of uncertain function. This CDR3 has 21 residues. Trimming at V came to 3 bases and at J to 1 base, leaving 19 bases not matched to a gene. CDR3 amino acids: CASSSGSSRRLAGLPQETQYF. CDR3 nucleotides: TGTGCCAGCAGCTCCGGTAGTTCCCGAAGACTAGCGGGGCTACCCCAAGAGACCCAGTACTTC.

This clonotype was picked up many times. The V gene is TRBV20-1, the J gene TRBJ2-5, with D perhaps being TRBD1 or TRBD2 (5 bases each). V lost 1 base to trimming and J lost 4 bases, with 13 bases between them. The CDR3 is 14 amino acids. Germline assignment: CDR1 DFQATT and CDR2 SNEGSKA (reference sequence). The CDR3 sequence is CSARVAQGRETQYF. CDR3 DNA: TGCAGTGCTAGAGTGGCCCAGGGACGAGAGACCCAGTACTTC.

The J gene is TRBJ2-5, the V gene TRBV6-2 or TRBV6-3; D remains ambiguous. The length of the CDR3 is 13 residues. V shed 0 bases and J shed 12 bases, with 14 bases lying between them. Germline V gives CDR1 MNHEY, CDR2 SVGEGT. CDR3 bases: TGTGCCAGCAGTTACTCGGGTTTCGTCGACGAGTACTTC. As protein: CASSYSGFVDEYF.

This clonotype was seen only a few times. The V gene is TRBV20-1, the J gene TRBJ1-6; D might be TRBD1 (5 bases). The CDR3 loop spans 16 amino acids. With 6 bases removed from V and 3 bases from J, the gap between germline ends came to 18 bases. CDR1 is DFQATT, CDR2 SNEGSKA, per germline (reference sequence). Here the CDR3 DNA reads TGCAGTGCAAAAAATGCGGGACGGAGCTATAATTCACCCCTCCACTTT. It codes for CSAKNAGRSYNSPLHF.

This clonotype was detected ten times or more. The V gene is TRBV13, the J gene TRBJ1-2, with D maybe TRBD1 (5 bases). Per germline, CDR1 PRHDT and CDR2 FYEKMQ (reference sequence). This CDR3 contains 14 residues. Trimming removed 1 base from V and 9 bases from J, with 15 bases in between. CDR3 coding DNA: TGTGCCAGCAGCTTAGACCTGGATCAGGGTAGCTACACCTTC. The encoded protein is CASSLDLDQGSYTF.

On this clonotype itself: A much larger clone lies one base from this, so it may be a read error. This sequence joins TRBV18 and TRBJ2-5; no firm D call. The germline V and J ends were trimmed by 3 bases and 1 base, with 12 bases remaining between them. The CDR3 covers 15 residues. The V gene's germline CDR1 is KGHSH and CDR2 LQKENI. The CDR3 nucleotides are TGTGCCAGCTCACCTAACTCGGCCACCCAAGAGACCCAGTACTTC. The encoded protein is CASSPNSATQETQYF.

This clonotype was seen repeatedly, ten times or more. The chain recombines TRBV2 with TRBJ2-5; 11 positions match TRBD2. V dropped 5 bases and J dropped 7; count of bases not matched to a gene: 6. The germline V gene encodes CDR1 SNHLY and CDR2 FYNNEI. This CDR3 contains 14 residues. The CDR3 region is CASSTSGRTVTQYF. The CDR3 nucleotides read TGTGCCAGCAGTACTAGCGGGAGAACCGTGACCCAGTACTTC.

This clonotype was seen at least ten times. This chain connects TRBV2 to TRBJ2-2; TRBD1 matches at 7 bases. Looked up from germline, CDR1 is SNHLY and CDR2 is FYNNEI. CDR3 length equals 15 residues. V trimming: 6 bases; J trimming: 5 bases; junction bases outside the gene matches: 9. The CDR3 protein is CASRSNRGNTGELFF. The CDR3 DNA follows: TGTGCCAGCAGGAGCAACAGGGGTAATACCGGGGAGCTGTTTTTT.

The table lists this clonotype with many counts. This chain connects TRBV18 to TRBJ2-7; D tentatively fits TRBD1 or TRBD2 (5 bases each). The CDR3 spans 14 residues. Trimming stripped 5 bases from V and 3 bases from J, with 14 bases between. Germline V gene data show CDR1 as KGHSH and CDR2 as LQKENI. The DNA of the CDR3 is TGTGCCAGCTCAACCGGGACGGACCACTACGAGCAGTACTTC. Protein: CASSTGTDHYEQYF.

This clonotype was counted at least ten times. CDR3 protein: CASTSRHNSNQPQHF. The CDR3 DNA reads as TGTGCCAGCACCTCTCGACACAATAGCAATCAGCCCCAGCATTTT. The chain carries TRBV6-2 or TRBV6-3 and TRBJ1-5; no definite D call. The ends were cut back, 7 bases at V and 0 bases at J, with 13 bases in the middle. This CDR3 is 15 amino acids long. Per the germline V gene, CDR1 is MNHEY and CDR2 is SVGEGT.

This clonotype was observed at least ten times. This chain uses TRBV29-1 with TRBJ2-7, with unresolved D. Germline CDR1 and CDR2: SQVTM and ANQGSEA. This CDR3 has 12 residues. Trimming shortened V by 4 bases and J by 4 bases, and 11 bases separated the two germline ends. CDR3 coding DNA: TGCAGCGTTGGCGACCCGTTTTACGAGCAGTACTTC. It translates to CSVGDPFYEQYF.